These 13 T cell receptor beta chains came from one sample sequenced in a study of CD8+ T cells in alopecia areata. In each case, RNA was isolated and then reverse transcribed into cDNA as the sequencing template. Libraries were prepared by immunoSEQ multiplex PCR; TCRdb keeps only in-frame clonotypes and omits some of them. The table lists approximately 180,000 clones, approximately 52% of them singletons. The treatment denotes: oral pan-JAK inhibitor, 5-10 mg twice daily. The sequencing used CD4+ T cells sorted from blood, collected at roughly week 58, from a patient treated with tofacitinib. Every receptor here comes from a human donor with alopecia areata.

The chain uses TRBV30 and TRBJ2-4, with TRBD1 matching over 7 bases. Germline CDR1 is GTSNPN and CDR2 is SVGIG (reference sequence). This CDR3 region has 15 residues. The V gene end was trimmed by 3 bases and the J gene end by 1 base; junction bases not matched to a gene: 6. The CDR3 loop is CAWRNRGMAKNIQYF. CDR3 sequence (DNA): TGTGCCTGGAGAAACAGGGGAATGGCCAAAAACATTCAGTACTTC. Full variable domain (rest looked up from reference TRBV30 and TRBJ2-4): SQTIHQWPATLVQPVGSPLSLECTVEGTSNPNLYWYRQAAGRGLQLLFYSVGIGQISSEVPQNLSASRPQDRQFILSSKKLLLSDSGFYLCAWRNRGMAKNIQYFGAGTRLSVL.

This chain links TRBV4-2 with TRBJ2-3; TRBD2 agrees at 15 bases. Germline V gene sequence: CDR1 LGHNA, CDR2 YNFKEQ. J lost 8 bases, V lost 3 bases, and 12 bases had no gene match. The CDR3 runs to 18 residues. CDR3 nucleotide sequence: TGTGCCAGCAGCCACCTAAACTGGACTAGCGGGGGGGCTGGTACGCAGTATTTT. Translation: CASSHLNWTSGGAGTQYF.

The chain links TRBV29-1 to TRBJ2-3; 14 bases are a match to TRBD2. The CDR3 is 14 amino acids. The trim removed 4 bases at V and 6 bases at J, leaving 3 bases unmatched. CDR1 and CDR2 (germline): SQVTM, ANQGSEA. As DNA, the CDR3 is TGCAGCGTTGGACTAGCGGGGGGGCGGGATACGCAGTATTTT. It specifies CSVGLAGGRDTQYF.

The chain carries TRBV29-1 and TRBJ1-2; D might be TRBD1 (5 bases). V gave up 1 base and J gave up 6 bases, with 18 bases separating them. The CDR3 has 15 amino acids. CDR1 and CDR2 (germline): SQVTM, ANQGSEA. This chain's CDR3 is CSVEGEPGRGNGYTF. Here the CDR3 DNA reads TGCAGCGTTGAAGGCGAACCGGGACGGGGGAATGGCTACACCTTC.

The chain carries TRBV4-1 and TRBJ1-1, with D perhaps TRBD1 (5 bases). Per the germline V gene, CDR1 is MGHRA and CDR2 is YSYEKL. Trimming removed 7 bases at V and 6 bases at J, with 15 bases between. There are 13 residues in the CDR3. CDR3 region: CASTGPSGPEAFF. The CDR3 nucleotides are TGCGCCAGCACGGGACCCTCGGGTCCTGAAGCTTTCTTT.

This sequence joins TRBV6-4 and TRBJ2-7; D unresolved. This CDR3 is built from 11 residues. With 6 bases removed from V and 5 bases from J, the gap between germline ends came to 8 bases. Germline V lookup: CDR1 MRHNA, CDR2 SNTAGT. The CDR3 coding sequence is TGTGCCAGCAGAATCATTCACGAGCAGTACTTC. Its translation is CASRIIHEQYF.

The rearrangement joins TRBV7-9 to TRBJ1-2, with 9 positions matching TRBD1. This CDR3 has 14 amino acids. J gave up 6 bases and V 5 bases, and 7 bases lay outside the gene matches. CDR1 SEHNR and CDR2 FQNEAQ come from the germline V gene (reference sequence). CDR3 in DNA: TGTGCCAGCAGCCAGATCGGGACAGGGCATGGCTACACCTTC. Protein product: CASSQIGTGHGYTF. The whole variable domain, filled in from reference TRBV7-9 and TRBJ1-2, reads DTGVSQNPRHKITKRGQNVTFRCDPISEHNRLYWYRQTLGQGPEFLTYFQNEAQLEKSRLLSDRFSAERPKGSFSTLEIQRTEQGDSAMYLCASSQIGTGHGYTFGSGTRLTVV.

V usage is TRBV29-1 and J usage is TRBJ2-5; the D is unclear. This CDR3 is 12 amino acids long. Germline V gene lookup returns CDR1 SQVTM and CDR2 ANQGSEA. V lost 4 bases and J lost 5, with 11 bases in between. CDR3 region: CSVAPPGETQYF. The CDR3 DNA reads TGCAGCGTTGCGCCCCCCGGGGAGACCCAGTACTTC. Based on the CDR3 plus reference TRBV29-1 and TRBJ2-5, the full variable domain is SAVISQKPSRDICQRGTSLTIQCQVDSQVTMMFWYRQQPGQSLTLIATANQGSEATYESGFVIDKFPISRPNLTFSTLTVSNMSPEDSSIYLCSVAPPGETQYFGPGTRLLVL.

There are a few counts of this clone. The V call is TRBV2, the J call TRBJ2-5; D may be TRBD1 (6 bases). CDR1 is SNHLY and CDR2 is FYNNEI in the germline V gene. Trimming pared 3 bases from V and 1 base from J, leaving 12 bases between. The CDR3 length is 15 residues. Written as DNA, the CDR3 is TGTGCCAGCAGTGAGCAGGGGCTTAGCCAAGAGACCCAGTACTTC. Residues: CASSEQGLSQETQYF.

This clone turned up a few times. The chain uses TRBV5-4 and TRBJ2-7; TRBD1 might be the D (6 bases). The CDR3 is 14 residues long. V lost 0 bases and J 2 bases, leaving 9 bases between the germline ends. Germline assignment: CDR1 SGHNT and CDR2 YYREEE (reference sequence). The CDR3 region is CASSLAGQTYEQYF. The CDR3 nucleotides are TGTGCCAGCAGCTTGGCAGGACAGACCTACGAGCAGTACTTC. The variable domain in full, completed from reference TRBV5-4 and TRBJ2-7, reads ETGVTQSPTHLIKTRGQQVTLRCSSQSGHNTVSWYQQALGQGPQFIFQYYREEENGRGNFPPRFSGLQFPNYSSELNVNALELDDSALYLCASSLAGQTYEQYFGPGTRLTVT.

This clone has just a few counts. The J gene is TRBJ2-6, the V gene TRBV29-1; TRBD2 aligns across 15 bases. V dropped 4 bases and J dropped 4; count of bases not matched to a gene: 11. This CDR3 comprises 19 residues. The germline V gene encodes CDR1 SQVTM and CDR2 ANQGSEA. CDR3 residues: CSVAGTSGGSFTGANVLTF. CDR3 nucleotides: TGCAGCGTTGCCGGGACTAGCGGGGGGTCGTTTACCGGGGCCAACGTCCTGACTTTC.

The gene calls are TRBV29-1 and TRBJ2-1, with D perhaps given as TRBD1 or TRBD2 (7 bases each). The ends were cut back, 6 bases at V and 6 bases at J, with 21 bases in the middle. This CDR3 has 15 amino acids. Germline values: CDR1 SQVTM, CDR2 ANQGSEA. The CDR3 is CSVGTAGLLGNEQFF. The DNA for the CDR3 is TGCAGCGTGGGGACAGCGGGATTGCTAGGCAATGAGCAGTTCTTC.

In its sample, this clone was seen many times. This rearrangement joins TRBV11-2 to TRBJ1-2, with 7 bases matching TRBD1. Germline assignment: CDR1 SGHAT and CDR2 FQNNGV. The V segment lost 1 base and the J segment 2 bases; nucleotides outside the gene matches: 4. The CDR3 is 15 amino acids. The CDR3 DNA is TGTGCCAGCAGCTTAGTCCAGACAGGGAACTATGGCTACACCTTC. Its translation: CASSLVQTGNYGYTF.